This entry features one TCR beta chain sequence. Other nucleotide sequences from this sample produce the same CDR3. This entry comes from a study of shared clonotypes between healthy human individuals. V was shortened by 6 bases and J by 2 bases, with 11 bases between the two germline ends. Germline values: CDR1 MNHEY, CDR2 SMNVEV (reference sequence). This CDR3 is built from 13 residues. Using immunoSEQ multiplex PCR, the repertoire was profiled, and TCRdb retains in-frame clones only, with some absent. The sample shows about 2.3 million clones, around 90% of them seen only once. This receptor was obtained from a man between 18 and 35 years old in good health. Some clones in this sample may be carry-over from other donors' samples. Sequenced material: naive CD4+ T cells from PBMCs. The sample's subset: CD45RA+ positively selected. V gene TRBV27 combines with J gene TRBJ2-7; D gene uncertain. Here the CDR3 DNA reads TGTGCCAGCAGCACTCCTGGAGCCTACGAGCAGTACTTC. This encodes CASSTPGAYEQYF.